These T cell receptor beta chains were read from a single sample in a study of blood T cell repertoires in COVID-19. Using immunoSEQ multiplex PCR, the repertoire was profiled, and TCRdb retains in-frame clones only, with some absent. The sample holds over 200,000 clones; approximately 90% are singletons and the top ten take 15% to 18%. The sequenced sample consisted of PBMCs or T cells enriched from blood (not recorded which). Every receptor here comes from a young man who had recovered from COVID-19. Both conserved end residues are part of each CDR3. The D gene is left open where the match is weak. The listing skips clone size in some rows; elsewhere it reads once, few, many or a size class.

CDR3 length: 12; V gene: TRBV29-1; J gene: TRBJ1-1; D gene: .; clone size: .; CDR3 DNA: TGCAGCGGGGGAGACAGGTTCACTGAAGCTTTCTTT; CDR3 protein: CSGGDRFTEAFF
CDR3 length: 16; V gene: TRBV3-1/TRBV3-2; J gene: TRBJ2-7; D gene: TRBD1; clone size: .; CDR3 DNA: TGTGCCAGCAGCCGGGACAGGGCGGTTTGGATCTACGAGCAGTACTTC; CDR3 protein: CASSRDRAVWIYEQYF
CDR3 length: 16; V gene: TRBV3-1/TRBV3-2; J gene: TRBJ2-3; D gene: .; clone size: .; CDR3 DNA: TGTGCCAGCAGCCAAGTTTCGTTACAGAGCACAGATACGCAGTATTTT; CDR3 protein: CASSQVSLQSTDTQYF
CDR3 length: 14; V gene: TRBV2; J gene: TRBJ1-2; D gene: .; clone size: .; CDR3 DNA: TGTGCCAGCAGTGAAGTGGCAGGGCTAAGGGGCTACACCTTC; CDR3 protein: CASSEVAGLRGYTF
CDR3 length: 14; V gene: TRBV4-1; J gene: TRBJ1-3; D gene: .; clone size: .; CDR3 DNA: TGCGCCAGCAGCCAAGAGGCTGTTGGAAACACCATATATTTT; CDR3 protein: CASSQEAVGNTIYF
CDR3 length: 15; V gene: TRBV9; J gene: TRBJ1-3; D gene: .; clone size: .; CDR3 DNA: TGTGCCAGCAGCGAGACAGGAAGCTCTGGAAACACCATATATTTT; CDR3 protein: CASSETGSSGNTIYF
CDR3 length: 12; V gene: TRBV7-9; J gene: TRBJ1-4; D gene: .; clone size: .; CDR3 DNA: TGTGCCAGCAGCCGAGGGAGGGAAAAACTGTTTTTT; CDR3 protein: CASSRGREKLFF
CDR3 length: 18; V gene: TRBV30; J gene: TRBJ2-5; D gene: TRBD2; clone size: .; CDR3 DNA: TGTGCCTGGAGTGGCCCCCCAACATCTAGCGGGATCGAAGAGACCCAGTACTTC; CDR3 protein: CAWSGPPTSSGIEETQYF
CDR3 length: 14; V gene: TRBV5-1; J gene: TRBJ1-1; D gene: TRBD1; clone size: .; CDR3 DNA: TGCGCCAGCAGCCGAGGACAGGGGGCCACTGAAGCTTTCTTT; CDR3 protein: CASSRGQGATEAFF
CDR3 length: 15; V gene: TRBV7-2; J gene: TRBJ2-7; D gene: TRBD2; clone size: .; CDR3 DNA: TGTGCCAGCAGCTTGACTAGCGGGAGGAACTACGAGCAGTACTTC; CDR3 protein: CASSLTSGRNYEQYF
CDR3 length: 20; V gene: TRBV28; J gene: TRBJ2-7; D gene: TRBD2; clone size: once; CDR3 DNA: TGTGCCAGCAGCCCAAAGATGGGACTAGCGGGAGTTCCTAGCTCCTACGAGCAGTACTTC; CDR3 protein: CASSPKMGLAGVPSSYEQYF
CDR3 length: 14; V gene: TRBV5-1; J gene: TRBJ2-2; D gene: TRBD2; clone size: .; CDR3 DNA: TGCGCCAGCAGCTTTACTAGCGGCACCGGGGAGCTGTTTTTT; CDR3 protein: CASSFTSGTGELFF
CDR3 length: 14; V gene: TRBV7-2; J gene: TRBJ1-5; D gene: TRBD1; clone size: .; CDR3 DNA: TGTGCCAGCAGCCTGGACAGGGGGAATCAGCCCCAGCATTTT; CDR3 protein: CASSLDRGNQPQHF
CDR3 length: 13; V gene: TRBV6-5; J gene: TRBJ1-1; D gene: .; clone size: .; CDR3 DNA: TGTGCCAGCAAAACCGAGCCGGGCACTGAAGCTTTCTTT; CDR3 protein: CASKTEPGTEAFF
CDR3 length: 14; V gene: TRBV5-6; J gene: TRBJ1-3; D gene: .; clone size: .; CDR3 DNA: TGTGCCAGCAGCTTGGTAGGGGTTGGAAACACCATATATTTT; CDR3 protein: CASSLVGVGNTIYF
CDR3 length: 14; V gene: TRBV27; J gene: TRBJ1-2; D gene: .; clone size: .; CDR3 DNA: TGTGCCAGCAGTGCCGTCCAGGGGAGGGGCGGCTACACCTTC; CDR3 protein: CASSAVQGRGGYTF
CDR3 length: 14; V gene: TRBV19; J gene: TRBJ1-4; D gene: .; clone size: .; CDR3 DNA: TGTGCCAGTAGTATACGGGGTCCTGCGGAAAAACTGTTTTTT; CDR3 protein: CASSIRGPAEKLFF